The clone carrying this TCR beta chain has a count of ten or more. Relative to the germline gene, one junction end is altered; a read error may explain this. Using unique molecular identifiers, the investigators prepared the TCRbeta library. Each CDR3 protein gets one entry after TCRdb re-called the PCR reads with MiXCR. This sample yields about 360,000 distinct CDR3 sequences, of which 10% to 15% are seen a single time; 3.5% to 4.5% belongs to the top ten. This specimen belongs to a study of T-cell reconstitution after alpha-beta-depleted transplantation in children. This CDR3 has 14 amino acids. CDR1 and CDR2 (germline): SSHAT, FNYEAQ (reference sequence).

The chain couples TRBV7-7 to TRBJ2-1; the D gene is possibly TRBD2 (5 bases). The sample consisted of PBMCs, taken from the stem cell graft. The TCR was taken from a human donor who donated a stem cell graft to a child with Fanconi anemia. CDR3 residues: CASSLEQGSYEQFF. In DNA, the CDR3 is TGTGCTAGCAGCCTCGAACAAGGGAGCTATGAGCAGTTCTTC.